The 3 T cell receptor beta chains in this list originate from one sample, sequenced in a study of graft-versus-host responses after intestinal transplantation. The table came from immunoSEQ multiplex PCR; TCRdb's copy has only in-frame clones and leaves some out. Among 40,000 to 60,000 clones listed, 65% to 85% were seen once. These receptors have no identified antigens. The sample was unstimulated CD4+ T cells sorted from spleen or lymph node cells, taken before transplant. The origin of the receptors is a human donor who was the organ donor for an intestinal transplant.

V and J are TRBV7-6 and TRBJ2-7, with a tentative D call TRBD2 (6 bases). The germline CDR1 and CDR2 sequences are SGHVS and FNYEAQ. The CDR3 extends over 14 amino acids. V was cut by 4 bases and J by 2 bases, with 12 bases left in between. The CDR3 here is CASSSSGLPYEQYF. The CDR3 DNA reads TGTGCCAGCAGCTCCTCGGGACTCCCCTACGAGCAGTACTTC.

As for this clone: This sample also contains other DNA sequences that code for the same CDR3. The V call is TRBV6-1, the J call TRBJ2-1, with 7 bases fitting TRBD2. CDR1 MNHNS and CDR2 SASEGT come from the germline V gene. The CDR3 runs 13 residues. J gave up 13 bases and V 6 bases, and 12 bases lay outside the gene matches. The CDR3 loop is CASRRSGGEGQFF. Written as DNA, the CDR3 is TGTGCCAGCAGAAGAAGCGGAGGGGAGGGTCAGTTCTTC.

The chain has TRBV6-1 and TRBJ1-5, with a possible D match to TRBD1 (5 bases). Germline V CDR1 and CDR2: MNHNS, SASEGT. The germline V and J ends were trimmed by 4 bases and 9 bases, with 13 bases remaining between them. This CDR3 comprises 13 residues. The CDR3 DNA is TGTGCCAGCAGTGGGGACGGTAGTTTGCCCCAGCATTTT. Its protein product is CASSGDGSLPQHF.